This is a list of T cell receptor beta chains from one sample in a study of blood T cell repertoires in COVID-19. Repertoires were generated with immunoSEQ multiplex PCR, while TCRdb's copy carries only in-frame clones and drops some. The sample contains under 200,000 clones, around nine tenths of which appear only once. Sequenced: peripheral blood. The receptors originated from a man aged 55 to 69 with COVID-19, enrolled during active disease. Each CDR3 is given with its conserved first and last residue. D genes are given only for firm matches. Some rows have no size entry. The others give once, few or many, or a class for an expanded clone.

cdr3_nt: TGTGCCTGGAGTGGACAGGGCTCTGGAAACACCATATATTTT
cdr3_aa: CAWSGQGSGNTIYF
clone_size: few
j_call: TRBJ1-3
v_call: TRBV30
d_call: TRBD1

cdr3_nt: TGCGCCAGCAGCGGCGGACAGGGTATGAACACTGAAGCTTTCTTT
cdr3_aa: CASSGGQGMNTEAFF
clone_size: few
j_call: TRBJ1-1
v_call: TRBV5-1
d_call: TRBD1

cdr3_nt: TGTGCCTGGAGTGTTAGACTAGCGGGAGCCTACGAGCAGTACTTC
cdr3_aa: CAWSVRLAGAYEQYF
clone_size: .
j_call: TRBJ2-7
v_call: TRBV30
d_call: TRBD2

cdr3_nt: TGTGCCAGCTCACCCGGGAATATGGATGGCTACACCTTC
cdr3_aa: CASSPGNMDGYTF
clone_size: .
j_call: TRBJ1-2
v_call: TRBV18
d_call: .

cdr3_nt: TGTGCCAGCAGCTTAGGGGGACAGTACGAGCAGTACTTC
cdr3_aa: CASSLGGQYEQYF
clone_size: .
j_call: TRBJ2-7
v_call: TRBV7-9
d_call: TRBD1

cdr3_nt: TGTGCCAGCAGCTTATTTAAACAGGGCGCTTTCTTT
cdr3_aa: CASSLFKQGAFF
clone_size: .
j_call: TRBJ1-1
v_call: TRBV11-2
d_call: .

cdr3_nt: TGTGCCAGCAGCTTACGACAGGGTCCGAACACTGAAGCTTTCTTT
cdr3_aa: CASSLRQGPNTEAFF
clone_size: .
j_call: TRBJ1-1
v_call: TRBV7-9
d_call: TRBD1

cdr3_nt: TGTGCCAGCAGCTTCACAGGGGCCAGCAATCAGCCCCAGCATTTT
cdr3_aa: CASSFTGASNQPQHF
clone_size: .
j_call: TRBJ1-5
v_call: TRBV7-9
d_call: TRBD1

cdr3_nt: TGTGCCAGCAGCTTAGCAGACATAATGAACACTGAAGCTTTCTTT
cdr3_aa: CASSLADIMNTEAFF
clone_size: once
j_call: TRBJ1-1
v_call: TRBV7-9
d_call: .

cdr3_nt: TGTGCCAGCAGCCCCCGTGTGGGGGCAGAGGAGCAGTACTTC
cdr3_aa: CASSPRVGAEEQYF
clone_size: .
j_call: TRBJ2-7
v_call: TRBV7-2
d_call: .

cdr3_nt: TGTGCCAGCAGCTTGGGGACAGGGGCCGGGGAGCTGTTTTTT
cdr3_aa: CASSLGTGAGELFF
clone_size: .
j_call: TRBJ2-2
v_call: TRBV7-2
d_call: TRBD1

cdr3_nt: TGTGCCAAGACAGGGGCAGATACGCAGTATTTT
cdr3_aa: CAKTGADTQYF
clone_size: .
j_call: TRBJ2-3
v_call: TRBV24-1
d_call: TRBD1

cdr3_nt: TGTGCCAGCAGCCGAGGCCAGACTAGCGGGGGGCATAAGCAGTTCTTC
cdr3_aa: CASSRGQTSGGHKQFF
clone_size: .
j_call: TRBJ2-1
v_call: TRBV7-8
d_call: TRBD2

cdr3_nt: TGTGCCAGCAGCCCCCGGGCGGGTGTAGAGCAGTACTTC
cdr3_aa: CASSPRAGVEQYF
clone_size: .
j_call: TRBJ2-7
v_call: TRBV7-2
d_call: .

cdr3_nt: TGTGCCAGCAGTGAATTAGGGACAGGGGATCAGTACTTC
cdr3_aa: CASSELGTGDQYF
clone_size: few
j_call: TRBJ2-7
v_call: TRBV2
d_call: TRBD1

cdr3_nt: TGTGCCAGCAGTGAAGGGGGGCTTAGCTATGGCTACACCTTC
cdr3_aa: CASSEGGLSYGYTF
clone_size: .
j_call: TRBJ1-2
v_call: TRBV2
d_call: .

cdr3_nt: TGTGCCAGCAGCCAAGATTATGGAGGATACACTGAAGCTTTCTTT
cdr3_aa: CASSQDYGGYTEAFF
clone_size: .
j_call: TRBJ1-1
v_call: TRBV4-2
d_call: .

cdr3_nt: TGTGCCAGCAGCCGACAGTACTCCTACAATGAGCAGTTCTTC
cdr3_aa: CASSRQYSYNEQFF
clone_size: .
j_call: TRBJ2-1
v_call: TRBV27
d_call: .

cdr3_nt: TGTGCCAGCAGCGGCCGGGACAGGAGTTATGGCTACACCTTC
cdr3_aa: CASSGRDRSYGYTF
clone_size: .
j_call: TRBJ1-2
v_call: TRBV6-5
d_call: TRBD1

cdr3_nt: TGTGCCAGCAGCTTAAAGTCGGGTCTAGCTTTCTTT
cdr3_aa: CASSLKSGLAFF
clone_size: .
j_call: TRBJ1-1
v_call: TRBV6-5
d_call: .

cdr3_nt: TGTGCCAGCAGCTTAGACAGGGGATACACAGATACGCAGTATTTT
cdr3_aa: CASSLDRGYTDTQYF
clone_size: .
j_call: TRBJ2-3
v_call: TRBV7-8
d_call: TRBD1

cdr3_nt: TGTGCTAGCAGCTTAGGCACAGGAAGCACAGATACGCAGTATTTT
cdr3_aa: CASSLGTGSTDTQYF
clone_size: .
j_call: TRBJ2-3
v_call: TRBV7-7
d_call: .

cdr3_nt: TGTGCCACCAGTGATCCCCGACAAGGCACAGATACGCAGTATTTT
cdr3_aa: CATSDPRQGTDTQYF
clone_size: .
j_call: TRBJ2-3
v_call: TRBV24-1
d_call: .

cdr3_nt: TGTGCCTGGAGCCCCGGGCAGGGGGCCAATTCACCCCTCCACTTT
cdr3_aa: CAWSPGQGANSPLHF
clone_size: .
j_call: TRBJ1-6
v_call: TRBV30
d_call: TRBD1

cdr3_nt: TGTGCCAGCAGTTACTCAGGGGGCTCCTACAATGAGCAGTTCTTC
cdr3_aa: CASSYSGGSYNEQFF
clone_size: .
j_call: TRBJ2-1
v_call: TRBV6-5
d_call: .

cdr3_nt: TGTGCCAGCAGTCTAGACCTCCGGAACACTGAAGCTTTCTTT
cdr3_aa: CASSLDLRNTEAFF
clone_size: .
j_call: TRBJ1-1
v_call: TRBV28
d_call: .

cdr3_nt: TGTGCCAGCAGCCCAGGGTACGAGCAGTACTTC
cdr3_aa: CASSPGYEQYF
clone_size: .
j_call: TRBJ2-7
v_call: TRBV7-2
d_call: .

cdr3_nt: TGTGCCATCAATACCGGGACAGGGGGCACTGAAGCTTTCTTT
cdr3_aa: CAINTGTGGTEAFF
clone_size: .
j_call: TRBJ1-1
v_call: TRBV10-3
d_call: TRBD1

cdr3_nt: TGTGCCAGCAAACTGTTCGCGGGAGCCGGGGACAATGAGCAGTTCTTC
cdr3_aa: CASKLFAGAGDNEQFF
clone_size: .
j_call: TRBJ2-1
v_call: TRBV2
d_call: TRBD2

cdr3_nt: TGTGCCAGCAGCTTAGTAGGGGGCGCAGACTATGGCTACACCTTC
cdr3_aa: CASSLVGGADYGYTF
clone_size: .
j_call: TRBJ1-2
v_call: TRBV7-9
d_call: TRBD1

cdr3_nt: TGTGCCAGCAGCTTAGCGTCTGCAGATACGCAGTATTTT
cdr3_aa: CASSLASADTQYF
clone_size: .
j_call: TRBJ2-3
v_call: TRBV11-2
d_call: .

cdr3_nt: TGCGCCAGCAGCTCCCCGACCTCTAGGGACAGGGGGGAGACCCAGTACTTC
cdr3_aa: CASSSPTSRDRGETQYF
clone_size: few
j_call: TRBJ2-5
v_call: TRBV4-1
d_call: TRBD1